The 32 T cell receptor beta chains below come from one sample, sequenced in a study of control samples from healthy donors and cancer patients (dated by TCRdb to 2020 to 2021). Libraries were built with the immunoSEQ multiplex PCR assay. The table comes from immuneACCESS by way of TCRdb, which keeps in-frame sequences with V and J called. Part of the clones is missing from these tables; in studies checked, under half for an unresolved V gene and the rest for unknown reasons. Recorded for this sample are around 71,000 clones; about 90% of them occurred a single time. In total, the top ten clones hold about 2.1% of the sample. The specimen was PBMCs. These receptor sequences come from a woman aged 50 to 60 with head and neck cancer.

The chain employs TRBV28 and TRBJ1-4; D ambiguous. Germline CDR1 and CDR2: MDHEN and SYDVKM. The CDR3 consists of 14 residues. V was shortened by 4 bases and J by 6 bases, with 12 bases between the two germline ends. The CDR3 region is CASSSPDRDEKLFF. CDR3 sequence (DNA): TGTGCCAGCAGTTCCCCCGATAGGGATGAAAAACTGTTTTTT.

This clone was counted only a few times. The chain has TRBV28 and TRBJ2-3; 7 nucleotides match TRBD2. Unmatched junction bases numbered 17, after V lost 2 bases and J lost 3 bases. The CDR3 sequence is 19 residues long. Germline V CDR1 and CDR2: MDHEN, SYDVKM. The CDR3 here is CASSLMSSGGIRRTDTQYF. In nucleotides, the CDR3 is TGTGCCAGCAGTTTAATGAGTTCGGGGGGTATCCGTCGTACAGATACGCAGTATTTT.

The CDR3 protein is CASSLGNPDSGNTIYF. In nucleotides, the CDR3 is TGTGCCAGCAGCCTCGGGAATCCCGACTCTGGAAACACCATATATTTT. The chain carries TRBV3-1 (or the pseudogene TRBV3-2) and TRBJ1-3; D remains unclear. The germline CDR1 and CDR2 sequences are LGHDT and YNNKEL (reference sequence). V was clipped by 4 bases and J by 0 bases, with 13 bases between them. The CDR3 totals 16 residues.

The rearrangement links TRBV6-5 to TRBJ1-2; 9 bases line up with TRBD1. The CDR3 runs to 15 residues. Germline CDR1 reads MNHEY; CDR2 reads SVGAGI. With V trimmed by 5 bases and J by 6 bases, 10 bases remained unmatched. The CDR3 DNA reads as TGTGCCAGCAGTCCCCGGGACAGGGAAGTAAATGGCTACACCTTC. Translated: CASSPRDREVNGYTF.

This CDR3 reads CASSSSQGGEKLFF. The CDR3 DNA sequence: TGTGCCAGCAGCTCGAGTCAGGGTGGTGAAAAACTGTTTTTT. The chain links TRBV7-2 to TRBJ1-4; tentative D call: TRBD1 (5 bases). CDR1 and CDR2 from the germline V gene are SGHTA and FQGNSA. Trimming pared 4 bases from V and 7 bases from J, leaving 13 bases between. The length of the CDR3 is 14 residues.

The J gene is TRBJ1-1, the V gene TRBV4-2; D remains unclear. Per the germline V gene, CDR1 is LGHNA and CDR2 is YNFKEQ. V was shortened by 4 bases and J by 8 bases, with 17 bases between the two germline ends. This CDR3 has 14 amino acids. CDR3 bases: TGTGCCAGCAGCCCCCAGCTAACCCCCCGGGAAGCTTTCTTT. It translates to CASSPQLTPREAFF.

The table lists this clone with a few counts. CDR3 coding DNA: TGTGCCAGTACCCCGAACAGGGGGCTGGGGACTGAAGCTTTCTTT. It translates to CASTPNRGLGTEAFF. The chain is built from TRBV19 and TRBJ1-1; TRBD1 matches 9 bases. After removal of 7 bases from V and 5 bases from J, the junction contained 11 bases not matched to a gene. The CDR3 is 15 residues long. Germline V gene data show CDR1 as LNHDA and CDR2 as SQIVND (reference sequence).

In this sample, this clone turned up once. This chain uses TRBV4-2 with TRBJ2-7; D perhaps matches TRBD1 (5 bases). V was trimmed by 1 base and J by 6 bases, leaving 16 bases between them. There are 15 residues in the CDR3. Germline CDR1 LGHNA, CDR2 YNFKEQ. CDR3: CASSQAQGSGSEQYF. DNA for the CDR3: TGTGCCAGCAGCCAAGCCCAGGGTTCGGGCAGCGAGCAGTACTTC.

J is TRBJ1-3 and V is TRBV5-1, with unresolved D. The germline CDR1 and CDR2 sequences are SGHRS and YFSETQ. CDR3 length: 14 amino acids. Trimming took 0 bases from V and 2 from J, leaving 6 bases between them. The CDR3 protein is CASSLEIAGNTIYF. The CDR3 DNA reads TGCGCCAGCAGCTTGGAAATAGCTGGAAACACCATATATTTT.

The chain uses TRBV3-1 (or the pseudogene TRBV3-2) and TRBJ2-1; D gene unclear. Germline CDR1 is LGHDT and CDR2 is YNNKEL (reference sequence). With 1 base removed from V and 7 bases from J, the gap between germline ends came to 8 bases. The CDR3 consists of 13 residues. CDR3 DNA sequence: TGTGCCAGCAGCCAAGTTTCCGGGAATGAGCAGTTCTTC. Its protein is CASSQVSGNEQFF.

J is TRBJ2-5 and V is TRBV5-1; D call uncertain. The CDR3 totals 14 residues. The germline V gene encodes CDR1 SGHRS and CDR2 YFSETQ. V dropped 0 bases and J dropped 2 bases, with 8 bases sitting between them. In nucleotides, the CDR3 is TGCGCCAGCAGCTTGGACTGGGGACAAGAGACCCAGTACTTC. It is translated as CASSLDWGQETQYF.

The chain employs TRBV6-1 and TRBJ1-3; no reliable D call. The length of the CDR3 is 16 residues. V was clipped by 3 bases and J by 0 bases, with 12 bases between them. The germline CDR1 and CDR2 sequences are MNHNS and SASEGT. CDR3 in amino acids: CASSDQSGFSGNTIYF. Here the CDR3 DNA reads TGTGCCAGCAGTGACCAGTCGGGGTTCTCTGGAAACACCATATATTTT.

The gene calls are TRBV3-1 (or the pseudogene TRBV3-2) and TRBJ2-7; unclear D gene. Trimming took 1 base from V and 2 from J, leaving 6 bases between them. The CDR3 length is 13 residues. CDR1 and CDR2 (germline): LGHDT, YNNKEL (reference sequence). CDR3 sequence reads: CASSQVRTYEQYF. CDR3 DNA sequence: TGTGCCAGCAGCCAAGTCCGGACCTACGAGCAGTACTTC.

This rearrangement joins TRBV5-4 to TRBJ1-2; 8 nucleotides align to TRBD1. Germline loops: CDR1 SGHNT, CDR2 YYREEE (reference sequence). The CDR3 consists of 14 residues. V shed 4 bases, J shed 3 bases, and the junction held 5 bases outside the gene matches. The CDR3 nucleotides are TGTGCCAGCAGCCCAGGGGGCCGGGACTATGGCTACACCTTC. It encodes CASSPGGRDYGYTF.

This chain links TRBV10-3 with TRBJ1-1; D is uncertain. The germline V and J ends were trimmed by 5 bases and 6 bases, with 16 bases remaining between them. From germline, CDR1 is ENHRY and CDR2 SYGVKD. The CDR3 contains 14 residues. The CDR3: CAISRTRDQAEAFF. Here the CDR3 DNA reads TGTGCCATCAGTCGTACGAGGGATCAGGCTGAAGCTTTCTTT.

The chain is built from TRBV6-5 and TRBJ1-1; D unclear. This CDR3 spans 14 amino acids. V lost 6 bases to trimming and J lost 0 bases, with 11 bases between them. CDR1 and CDR2 from the germline V gene are MNHEY and SVGAGI. CDR3 residues: CASSQGLLNTEAFF. For the CDR3, the DNA is TGTGCCAGCAGCCAAGGGCTGTTGAACACTGAAGCTTTCTTT.

The J gene is TRBJ2-1, the V gene TRBV27, with TRBD2 matching over 16 bases. The CDR3 covers 16 residues. V dropped 7 bases and J dropped 2; count of bases not matched to a gene: 2. Germline CDR1 MNHEY, CDR2 SMNVEV (reference sequence). As DNA, the CDR3 is TGTGCCAGCACCGGGACTAGCGGGGGGGCCTACAATGAGCAGTTCTTC. It codes for CASTGTSGGAYNEQFF.

The CDR3 here is CASRGSRTENTEAFF. DNA for the CDR3: TGTGCCAGCAGGGGTTCGCGGACAGAAAACACTGAAGCTTTCTTT. The chain combines TRBV2 with TRBJ1-1; possible D gene TRBD1, 6 bases. V was shortened by 6 bases and J by 2 bases, with 16 bases between the two germline ends. The CDR3 sequence is 15 residues long. Per germline, CDR1 SNHLY and CDR2 FYNNEI.

The genes are TRBV29-1 and TRBJ2-1; 7 bases match TRBD2. The junction had 11 bases not matched to a gene; V was cut back by 8 bases and J by 7 bases. The CDR3 is 13 residues long. Per the germline V gene, CDR1 is SQVTM and CDR2 is ANQGSEA. The CDR3 region is CSSVAVGGNEQFF. CDR3 in DNA: TGCAGCTCTGTGGCCGTCGGGGGGAATGAGCAGTTCTTC.

This clone was counted only a few times. At the DNA level, this CDR3 is encoded by other sequences in the same sample as well. The DNA for the CDR3 is TGCGCCAGCAGCCAAGATCCCCAAGGAGCCCAAACCGGGGAGCTGTTTTTT. Protein product: CASSQDPQGAQTGELFF. The genes are TRBV4-1 and TRBJ2-2, with D hard to call. Trimming left V 0 bases short and J 5 bases short, with 16 bases between. Germline assignment: CDR1 MGHRA and CDR2 YSYEKL. The CDR3 has 17 amino acids.

The chain links TRBV4-2 to TRBJ1-6; D possibly corresponds to TRBD1 (5 bases). CDR3 length: 20 residues. The V gene's germline CDR1 is LGHNA and CDR2 YNFKEQ. Trimming pared 0 bases from V and 0 bases from J, leaving 18 bases between. The CDR3 region is CASSQDYRKGHPSYNSPLHF. CDR3 nucleotide sequence: TGTGCCAGCAGCCAAGATTACCGAAAAGGACACCCCTCCTATAATTCACCCCTCCACTTT.

The V and J genes are TRBV6-6 and TRBJ2-2, with a possible D match to TRBD1 (5 bases). Germline V gene sequence: CDR1 MNHNY, CDR2 SVGAGI (reference sequence). CDR3 length equals 15 residues. Trimming pared 2 bases from V and 4 bases from J, leaving 11 bases between. The CDR3 protein is CASSYPRVGTGELFF. As DNA, the CDR3 is TGTGCCAGCAGTTACCCCAGGGTTGGCACCGGGGAGCTGTTTTTT.

This clone was picked up one time. The rearrangement uses TRBV6-5 and TRBJ1-1; D not certain. Germline V gene lookup returns CDR1 MNHEY and CDR2 SVGAGI. The CDR3 consists of 13 residues. Trimming stripped 2 bases from V and 4 bases from J, with 8 bases between. The CDR3 DNA is TGTGCCAGCAGTTACGACGCCGGCACTGAAGCTTTCTTT. Translating gives CASSYDAGTEAFF.

V usage is TRBV5-1 and J usage is TRBJ1-1, with D possibly TRBD1 on 5 matching bases. V shed 0 bases and J shed 3 bases, with 9 bases lying between them. Germline-derived CDR1 and CDR2 are SGHRS and YFSETQ. The CDR3 is 14 amino acids. Here the CDR3 DNA reads TGCGCCAGCAGCTTGGTCCTAGGGGACACTGAAGCTTTCTTT. Its protein is CASSLVLGDTEAFF. The variable domain in full, with the rest retrieved from reference TRBV5-1 and TRBJ1-1, is KAGVTQTPRYLIKTRGQQVTLSCSPISGHRSVSWYQQTPGQGLQFLFEYFSETQRNKGNFPGRFSGRQFSNSRSEMNVSTLELGDSALYLCASSLVLGDTEAFFGQGTRLTVV.

This clone was counted a few times. V gene TRBV28 combines with J gene TRBJ1-4; tentative D call: TRBD1 (5 bases). The CDR3 is made up of 16 amino acids. Germline V gives CDR1 MDHEN, CDR2 SYDVKM. Trimming removed 0 bases from V and 7 bases from J, with 15 bases in between. In DNA, the CDR3 is TGTGCCAGCAGTTTATGGCCCCAGGGTAGGGGTGAAAAACTGTTTTTT. Translation gives CASSLWPQGRGEKLFF.

V usage is TRBV10-3 and J usage is TRBJ1-2; D is undetermined. V lost 0 bases to trimming and J lost 4 bases, with 12 bases between them. The CDR3 has 15 residues. Germline values: CDR1 ENHRY, CDR2 SYGVKD. Written as DNA, the CDR3 is TGTGCCATCAGTGAGTCGTCCGGTAGACTCTATGGCTACACCTTC. This codes for CAISESSGRLYGYTF.

V is TRBV7-7 and J is TRBJ2-5; maybe TRBD2 (5 bases). V gave up 0 bases and J gave up 4 bases, with 18 bases separating them. The CDR3 runs 17 residues. The germline CDR1 and CDR2 sequences are SSHAT and FNYEAQ (reference sequence). CDR3 sequence: CASSLAPLAVGGETQYF. CDR3 DNA sequence: TGTGCCAGCAGCTTAGCGCCTCTGGCGGTCGGAGGAGAGACCCAGTACTTC.

The rearrangement links TRBV30 to TRBJ2-1, with 10 bases aligning to TRBD2. The length of the CDR3 is 12 residues. Losses at the gene ends were 6 bases for V and 6 bases for J; bases not matched to a gene: 2. Germline V lookup: CDR1 GTSNPN, CDR2 SVGIG (reference sequence). This chain's CDR3 is CACERGGNEQFF. In nucleotides, the CDR3 is TGTGCCTGTGAGCGGGGGGGCAATGAGCAGTTCTTC.

The chain joins TRBV6-5 to TRBJ1-1, with 12 bases matching TRBD1. The CDR3 is made up of 15 amino acids. The J segment lost 5 bases and the V segment lost 5 bases, leaving 6 bases of the junction unmatched. Germline loops: CDR1 MNHEY, CDR2 SVGAGI. The CDR3 sequence: CASSRDRGLGTEAFF. As DNA, the CDR3 is TGTGCCAGCAGTCGGGACAGGGGGCTGGGGACTGAAGCTTTCTTT.

The J gene is TRBJ2-1, the V gene TRBV9; D perhaps matches TRBD2 (7 bases). CDR1 and CDR2 from the germline V gene are SGDLS and YYNGEE. Trimming stripped 4 bases from V and 8 bases from J, with 19 bases between. This CDR3 spans 15 amino acids. Here the CDR3 reads CASSSRGGRGDEQFF. The CDR3 DNA reads TGTGCCAGCAGCTCCAGGGGCGGCCGGGGGGATGAGCAGTTCTTC.

The chain combines TRBV14 with TRBJ2-7, with 10 bases that match TRBD1. CDR1 is SGHDN, CDR2 FVKESK, per germline. The CDR3 is made up of 15 amino acids. V was pared by 8 bases and J by 1 base, with 8 bases of the junction left unmatched. The CDR3 sequence: CASGSPGQGSYEQYF. In nucleotides, the CDR3 is TGTGCCAGCGGATCGCCGGGACAGGGGTCCTACGAGCAGTACTTC.

The rearrangement uses TRBV11-2 and TRBJ2-7; TRBD1 might be the D (6 bases). Germline V gene sequence: CDR1 SGHAT, CDR2 FQNNGV. Trimming took 3 bases from V and 2 from J, leaving 14 bases between them. The CDR3 runs 15 residues. The CDR3 loop is CASSLGQGSTYEQYF. CDR3 in DNA: TGTGCCAGCAGCTTGGGCCAGGGGTCCACCTACGAGCAGTACTTC.